A single sample gave rise to the 32 T cell receptor beta chains below, sequenced in a study of shared clonotypes between healthy human individuals. Libraries were prepared by immunoSEQ multiplex PCR; TCRdb keeps only in-frame clonotypes and omits some of them. This repertoire shows roughly 1,100,000 clones, around 76% found once; its top ten account for less than 1.5%. What was sequenced was memory CD4+ T cells sorted from blood. Regarding subset: CD45RA-negative fraction. The receptors come from a man between 18 and 29 years old in good health.

The genes are TRBV9 and TRBJ2-5; TRBD1 might be the D (6 bases). The CDR3 runs 14 residues. V was trimmed by 3 bases and J by 1 base, leaving 10 bases between them. Germline V gene data show CDR1 as SGDLS and CDR2 as YYNGEE. The CDR3 loop reads CASSETGIQETQYF. CDR3 in DNA: TGTGCCAGCAGCGAGACAGGTATCCAAGAGACCCAGTACTTC. The full variable domain, in which reference TRBV9 and TRBJ2-5 provide the parts outside the CDR3, is DSGVTQTPKHLITATGQRVTLRCSPRSGDLSVYWYQQSLDQGLQFLIQYYNGEERAKGNILERFSAQQFPDLHSELNLSSLELGDSALYFCASSETGIQETQYFGPGTRLLVL.

In its sample, this clone was seen once. The chain uses TRBV6-5 and TRBJ2-1; TRBD1 matches at 8 bases. The CDR3 spans 15 residues. The germline CDR1 and CDR2 sequences are MNHEY and SVGAGI. V dropped 7 bases and J dropped 1; count of bases not matched to a gene: 6. For the CDR3, the DNA is TGTGCCAGCACCCTCACAGGGGGTTCCTACAATGAGCAGTTCTTC. Protein product: CASTLTGGSYNEQFF.

The chain uses TRBV18 and TRBJ1-1; 7 bases agree with TRBD1. The V gene's germline CDR1 is KGHSH and CDR2 LQKENI. V lost 1 base to trimming and J lost 4 bases; unmatched junction nucleotides: 6. This CDR3 spans 15 amino acids. CDR3 sequence reads: CASSPRTGEGTEAFF. CDR3 coding DNA: TGTGCCAGCTCACCACGAACAGGGGAGGGCACTGAAGCTTTCTTT.

The V and J genes are TRBV5-6 and TRBJ1-4; D possibly corresponds to TRBD1 (5 bases). V lost 1 base and J 4 bases, leaving 11 bases between the germline ends. CDR3 length equals 15 residues. The germline CDR1 and CDR2 sequences are SGHDT and YYEEEE. The CDR3 coding sequence is TGTGCCAGCAGCTTGCCGGGACTTTATAATGAAAAACTGTTTTTT. Amino acids: CASSLPGLYNEKLFF.

V usage is TRBV28 and J usage is TRBJ1-6; D unresolved. In germline, CDR1 is MDHEN, CDR2 SYDVKM. Trimming stripped 5 bases from V and 8 bases from J, with 10 bases between. The CDR3 spans 13 residues. CDR3 DNA: TGTGCCAGCAGTCCTGGGGTATATTCACCCCTCCACTTT. It is translated as CASSPGVYSPLHF.

This chain links TRBV28 with TRBJ1-2, with TRBD1 identical over 8 bases. The CDR3 loop spans 14 amino acids. V lost 2 bases, J lost 5 bases, and 4 bases stayed unmatched. CDR1 and CDR2 from the germline V gene are MDHEN and SYDVKM. The CDR3, as DNA: TGTGCCAGCAGTTTAAACAGGGGGAGGTATGGCTACACCTTC. Protein: CASSLNRGRYGYTF.

The chain couples TRBV5-8 to TRBJ1-1; perhaps TRBD1 as D (5 bases). V dropped 4 bases and J dropped 1 base, with 17 bases sitting between them. CDR1 is SGHTS, CDR2 YDEGEE, per germline. This CDR3 is 16 amino acids long. In DNA form, the CDR3 reads TGTGCCAGCAGCACCGGACCTTGGGGCGGGAACACTGAAGCTTTCTTT. Its translation is CASSTGPWGGNTEAFF.

About this clone: The identical CDR3 is also encoded by other nucleotide sequences in the sample. The rearrangement joins TRBV5-4 to TRBJ2-7, with D perhaps matching TRBD1 (6 bases). This CDR3 spans 15 amino acids. V dropped 3 bases and J dropped 2 bases, with 15 bases sitting between them. Germline loops: CDR1 SGHNT, CDR2 YYREEE (reference sequence). CDR3: CASSSKGTLTYEQYF. As DNA, the CDR3 is TGTGCCAGCAGCTCGAAGGGGACACTTACCTACGAGCAGTACTTC. Full variable domain (outside the CDR3, taken from reference TRBV5-4 and TRBJ2-7): ETGVTQSPTHLIKTRGQQVTLRCSSQSGHNTVSWYQQALGQGPQFIFQYYREEENGRGNFPPRFSGLQFPNYSSELNVNALELDDSALYLCASSSKGTLTYEQYFGPGTRLTVT.

J is TRBJ2-7 and V is TRBV19; D is undetermined. The CDR3 runs to 14 residues. Trimming removed 2 bases at V and 4 bases at J, with 12 bases between. CDR1 is LNHDA and CDR2 is SQIVND in the germline V gene (reference sequence). Here the CDR3 reads CASSITERVYEQYF. CDR3 DNA sequence: TGTGCCAGTAGTATAACAGAACGAGTTTACGAGCAGTACTTC.

V is TRBV6-5 and J is TRBJ1-5, with D perhaps TRBD1 (6 bases). V lost 6 bases to trimming and J lost 6 bases, with 15 bases between them. This CDR3 contains 14 residues. Germline lookup yields CDR1 MNHEY and CDR2 SVGAGI. The chain's CDR3 is CASRPGGRGQPQHF. For the CDR3, the DNA is TGTGCCAGCAGACCTGGGGGGCGCGGTCAGCCCCAGCATTTT.

This clone was recorded at least ten times. V and J are TRBV7-2 and TRBJ2-7; D not resolved. The ends were cut back, 2 bases at V and 7 bases at J, with 21 bases in the middle. This CDR3 contains 16 residues. From germline, CDR1 is SGHTA and CDR2 FQGNSA. The CDR3, as DNA: TGTGCCAGCAGCTTAACCTACCACTCGGCCGTCTGGGAGCAGTACTTC. Protein product: CASSLTYHSAVWEQYF.

Turning to this clone: The same CDR3 arises from other DNA sequences in this sample as well. The chain links TRBV29-1 to TRBJ2-7; D remains ambiguous. V was shortened by 4 bases and J by 0 bases, with 7 bases between the two germline ends. CDR3 length: 12 residues. CDR1 and CDR2 (germline): SQVTM, ANQGSEA. The CDR3: CSVGRNSYEQYF. CDR3 coding DNA: TGCAGCGTTGGTCGCAACTCCTACGAGCAGTACTTC.

V is TRBV7-2 and J is TRBJ2-7; TRBD1 might be the D (6 bases). Trimming stripped 4 bases from V and 12 bases from J, with 13 bases between. In germline, CDR1 is SGHTA, CDR2 FQGNSA. The CDR3 runs to 11 residues. The CDR3 region has the DNA TGTGCCAGCAGCTACTGGACAGCGCCGTACTTC. It is translated as CASSYWTAPYF.

In its sample, this clone was seen a few times. The chain combines TRBV6-6 with TRBJ2-3; D may be TRBD1 (6 bases). The CDR3 covers 14 residues. Trimming left V 7 bases short and J 6 bases short, with 17 bases between. The germline CDR1 and CDR2 sequences are MNHNY and SVGAGI (reference sequence). The CDR3 loop is CASTSLGTMDTQYF. CDR3 nucleotide sequence: TGTGCCAGCACCAGCCTGGGGACAATGGATACGCAGTATTTT.

The V call is TRBV6-6, the J call TRBJ1-3, with TRBD1 matching 7 bases. V shed 4 bases and J 0 bases; nucleotides not matched to a gene: 6. Germline CDR1 is MNHNY and CDR2 is SVGAGI (reference sequence). The length of the CDR3 is 16 residues. In DNA, the CDR3 is TGTGCCAGCAGTTCGCGAACAGGGGACTCTGGAAACACCATATATTTT. Translation: CASSSRTGDSGNTIYF.

To note about this clone: One junction end does not reproduce the germline sequence, and a read error may be involved. This CDR3 is CASSPRGGVGKPGEQYF. DNA for the CDR3: TGTGCTAGCAGCCCTAGGGGAGGCGTCGGGAAACCGGGGGAGCAGTACTTC. V is TRBV7-7 and J is TRBJ2-7; a weak D match, TRBD2 (6 bases). The CDR3 runs to 17 residues. Looked up from germline, CDR1 is SSHAT and CDR2 is FNYEAQ (reference sequence).

This clone turned up a few times. The V gene is TRBV5-3, the J gene TRBJ1-2; D remains unclear. TRBV5-3 is marked as an open reading frame, function uncertain. V was pared by 4 bases and J by 8 bases, with 15 bases between. This CDR3 has 13 amino acids. CDR3 region: CARSLSPWRGYTF. The CDR3, as DNA: TGTGCCAGAAGCCTGTCCCCTTGGAGGGGCTACACCTTC.

This CDR3 is CASSRPPGQGITGELFF. In DNA form, the CDR3 reads TGTGCCAGCAGTCGCCCACCGGGACAGGGGATCACCGGGGAGCTGTTTTTT. The chain joins TRBV28 to TRBJ2-2, with 10 bases fitting TRBD1. CDR1 and CDR2 from the germline V gene are MDHEN and SYDVKM. The CDR3 is 17 residues long. V shed 5 bases and J 4 bases; nucleotides not matched to a gene: 10.

The V gene is TRBV6-5, the J gene TRBJ1-2; the match to TRBD1 covers 9 bases. The germline V gene encodes CDR1 MNHEY and CDR2 SVGAGI. The CDR3 totals 15 residues. Trimming removed 2 bases from V and 4 bases from J; junction bases left unmatched: 5. CDR3 in amino acids: CASSYDGQGSYGYTF. The CDR3, as DNA: TGTGCCAGCAGTTACGATGGACAGGGGTCCTATGGCTACACCTTC.

In this sample, this clone turned up once. This sequence joins TRBV5-8 and TRBJ2-5, with 8 positions matching TRBD2. The germline CDR1 and CDR2 sequences are SGHTS and YDEGEE. Trimming took 4 bases from V and 2 from J; bases not matched to a gene: 7. This CDR3 comprises 15 residues. In nucleotides, the CDR3 is TGTGCCAGCAGCCAGACCGGGACTAGTCAAGAGACCCAGTACTTC. Amino acids: CASSQTGTSQETQYF.

This clone occurred many times. The CDR3 loop is CASSRGGGADTQYF. The CDR3 DNA is TGCGCCAGCAGCCGAGGCGGGGGAGCAGATACGCAGTATTTT. The gene calls are TRBV5-1 and TRBJ2-3; 7 bases are a match to TRBD2. The CDR3 has 14 residues. Germline V gene lookup returns CDR1 SGHRS and CDR2 YFSETQ. The junction had 6 bases not matched to a gene; V was cut back by 4 bases and J by 4 bases. Combining the CDR3 with reference TRBV5-1 and TRBJ2-3 gives the whole variable domain KAGVTQTPRYLIKTRGQQVTLSCSPISGHRSVSWYQQTPGQGLQFLFEYFSETQRNKGNFPGRFSGRQFSNSRSEMNVSTLELGDSALYLCASSRGGGADTQYFGPGTRLTVL.

This clone was counted a few times. The V and J genes are TRBV10-3 and TRBJ1-5; D is unclear. The length of the CDR3 is 14 residues. Germline CDR1 and CDR2: ENHRY and SYGVKD. The V end was cut by 2 bases, the J end by 8 bases, with 13 bases between. The CDR3, as DNA: TGTGCCATCAGTGAGACAGCTTCAATCAAGCCCCAGCATTTT. It encodes CAISETASIKPQHF.

The genes are TRBV28 and TRBJ1-4, with 8 positions matching TRBD1. V shed 7 bases and J 5 bases; nucleotides not matched to a gene: 6. The CDR3 spans 14 residues. Germline CDR1 MDHEN, CDR2 SYDVKM. CDR3 in amino acids: CASNGQGGNEKLFF. The CDR3 coding sequence is TGTGCCAGCAATGGACAGGGTGGAAATGAAAAACTGTTTTTT.

About this clone itself: A far larger clone differs by one base, so this is likely a read error. The identical CDR3 is also encoded by other nucleotide sequences in the sample. This chain uses TRBV4-2 with TRBJ2-7; possibly TRBD2 for D (6 bases). This CDR3 is built from 15 residues. With 5 bases removed from V and 13 bases from J, the gap between germline ends came to 27 bases. The germline gives CDR1 LGHNA, CDR2 YNFKEQ. CDR3 in amino acids: CASSVSLAVSGEDYF. CDR3 coding DNA: TGTGCCAGCAGCGTCTCCTTAGCGGTCTCGGGGGAAGACTACTTC.

This chain connects TRBV7-2 to TRBJ2-5, with TRBD2 matching over 9 bases. The CDR3 has 17 amino acids. Germline CDR1 is SGHTA and CDR2 is FQGNSA. J was trimmed by 5 bases and V by 0 bases; bases with no gene match: 10. CDR3 sequence reads: CASSLASSGGYRETQYF. The DNA of the CDR3 is TGTGCCAGCAGCTTAGCCTCGAGCGGGGGGTACCGGGAGACCCAGTACTTC. Supplemented by reference TRBV7-2 and TRBJ2-5, the full variable domain reads GAGVSQSPSNKVTEKGKDVELRCDPISGHTALYWYRQSLGQGLEFLIYFQGNSAPDKSGLPSDRFSAERTGGSVSTLTIQRTQQEDSAVYLCASSLASSGGYRETQYFGPGTRLLVL.

On this clone itself: One junction end does not reproduce the germline sequence, and a read error may be involved. The V gene is TRBV19, the J gene TRBJ2-2; D is perhaps TRBD1 or TRBD2 (5 bases each). This CDR3 is 13 amino acids long. Germline assignment: CDR1 LNHDA and CDR2 SQIVND (reference sequence). In nucleotides, the CDR3 is TGTGCCAGTACCTTGAGGGACCTTCATCTCCCGATGTTT. This translates into CASTLRDLHLPMF.

The chain has TRBV28 and TRBJ1-5; a possible D gene is TRBD1 (5 bases). With 10 bases removed from V and 5 bases from J, the gap between germline ends came to 15 bases. CDR1 and CDR2 (germline): MDHEN, SYDVKM. This CDR3 spans 13 amino acids. CDR3 loop: CATGPGGYQPQHF. DNA for the CDR3: TGTGCCACCGGCCCGGGGGGGTATCAGCCCCAGCATTTT.

This clone has a single count. This chain uses TRBV4-1 with TRBJ2-7, with 11 positions matching TRBD2. Trimming cost V 2 bases and J 1 base; bases outside gene matches: 7. Germline loops: CDR1 MGHRA, CDR2 YSYEKL. There are 17 residues in the CDR3. The CDR3 DNA sequence: TGCGCCAGCAGCCAAACATCCGGGACTAGCGGTTCCTACGAGCAGTACTTC. Translation: CASSQTSGTSGSYEQYF.

The rearrangement uses TRBV5-6 and TRBJ2-5; unclear D gene. In germline, CDR1 is SGHDT, CDR2 YYEEEE. The CDR3 runs 14 residues. Deletions cut 0 bases from V and 3 bases from J, with 9 bases between. The CDR3 DNA sequence: TGTGCCAGCAGCTTGGGAGGTTGGGAAGAGACCCAGTACTTC. The encoded protein is CASSLGGWEETQYF.

The V gene is TRBV25-1, the J gene TRBJ2-5, with a tentative D call TRBD1 (5 bases). Germline V CDR1 and CDR2: MGHDK, SYGVNS. This CDR3 spans 14 amino acids. Trimming took off 3 bases at V and 6 bases at J, with 14 bases between the two ends. The CDR3 nucleotides are TGTGCCAGCAGTGATAGGGGCGTGGGGAAGACCCAGTACTTC. The encoded protein is CASSDRGVGKTQYF.

This clone was counted a few times. The rearrangement links TRBV5-1 to TRBJ2-5; D gene uncertain. The V gene lost 4 bases and the J gene lost 2 bases, with 12 bases spanning the gap. This CDR3 is built from 14 residues. The germline gives CDR1 SGHRS, CDR2 YFSETQ. The CDR3 loop is CASSRASDQETQYF. The CDR3 DNA sequence: TGCGCCAGCAGCCGTGCCTCGGATCAAGAGACCCAGTACTTC.

The V and J genes are TRBV2 and TRBJ1-2; D is perhaps TRBD1 (6 bases). The CDR3 totals 15 residues. The V end lost 6 bases, the J end lost 8 bases, and 22 bases lay between the germline ends. The germline gives CDR1 SNHLY, CDR2 FYNNEI. CDR3 in DNA: TGTGCCAGCAGGTCCCGACCAGGGGATCTGAAGGGCTACACCTTC. Its translation is CASRSRPGDLKGYTF.